The TCR beta chain described here comes from a study of blood T cell repertoires in COVID-19. Across the study: Sources were T cells, B-cell-depleted T cells, or PBMCs; the material itself was cDNA or gDNA.

Data came from immunoSEQ multiplex PCR; TCRdb stores just in-frame clones and leaves some out. The sample has about 89,000 clones, around 88% seen once. The CDR3 contains 15 residues. The V end was cut by 2 bases, the J end by 3 bases, with 9 bases between. In germline, CDR1 is SGDLS, CDR2 YYNGEE. This sequence joins TRBV9 and TRBJ2-6; D is perhaps TRBD2 (5 bases). Sequenced input: peripheral blood. This TCR was sampled from a man in his 60s with acute or convalescent COVID-19. The CDR3 region has the DNA TGTGCCAGCAGCGTCCGGGGAAGTGGGGCCAACGTCCTGACTTTC. Translation gives CASSVRGSGANVLTF.